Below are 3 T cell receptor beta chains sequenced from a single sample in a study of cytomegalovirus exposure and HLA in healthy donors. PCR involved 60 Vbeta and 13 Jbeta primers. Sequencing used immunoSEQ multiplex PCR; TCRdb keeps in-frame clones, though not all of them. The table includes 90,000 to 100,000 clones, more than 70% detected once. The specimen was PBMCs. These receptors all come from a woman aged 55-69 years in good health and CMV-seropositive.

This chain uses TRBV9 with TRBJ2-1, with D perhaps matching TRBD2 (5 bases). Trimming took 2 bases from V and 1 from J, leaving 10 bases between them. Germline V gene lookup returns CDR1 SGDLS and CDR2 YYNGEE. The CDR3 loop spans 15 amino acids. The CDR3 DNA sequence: TGTGCCAGCAGCGTGGAGGATTCGTCCTACAATGAGCAGTTCTTC. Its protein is CASSVEDSSYNEQFF.

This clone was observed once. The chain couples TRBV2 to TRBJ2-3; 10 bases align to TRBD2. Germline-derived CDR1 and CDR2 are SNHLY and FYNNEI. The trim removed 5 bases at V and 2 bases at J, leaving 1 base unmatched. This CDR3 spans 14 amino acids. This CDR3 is CASSLAGVTDTQYF. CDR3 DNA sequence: TGTGCCAGCAGTCTAGCGGGAGTCACAGATACGCAGTATTTT.

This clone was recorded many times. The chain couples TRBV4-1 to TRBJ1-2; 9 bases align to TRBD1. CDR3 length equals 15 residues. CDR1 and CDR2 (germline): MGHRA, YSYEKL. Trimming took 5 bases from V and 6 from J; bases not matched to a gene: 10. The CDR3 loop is CASSWGKRTGDGYTF. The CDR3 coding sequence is TGCGCCAGCAGCTGGGGAAAGCGGACAGGGGATGGCTACACCTTC.